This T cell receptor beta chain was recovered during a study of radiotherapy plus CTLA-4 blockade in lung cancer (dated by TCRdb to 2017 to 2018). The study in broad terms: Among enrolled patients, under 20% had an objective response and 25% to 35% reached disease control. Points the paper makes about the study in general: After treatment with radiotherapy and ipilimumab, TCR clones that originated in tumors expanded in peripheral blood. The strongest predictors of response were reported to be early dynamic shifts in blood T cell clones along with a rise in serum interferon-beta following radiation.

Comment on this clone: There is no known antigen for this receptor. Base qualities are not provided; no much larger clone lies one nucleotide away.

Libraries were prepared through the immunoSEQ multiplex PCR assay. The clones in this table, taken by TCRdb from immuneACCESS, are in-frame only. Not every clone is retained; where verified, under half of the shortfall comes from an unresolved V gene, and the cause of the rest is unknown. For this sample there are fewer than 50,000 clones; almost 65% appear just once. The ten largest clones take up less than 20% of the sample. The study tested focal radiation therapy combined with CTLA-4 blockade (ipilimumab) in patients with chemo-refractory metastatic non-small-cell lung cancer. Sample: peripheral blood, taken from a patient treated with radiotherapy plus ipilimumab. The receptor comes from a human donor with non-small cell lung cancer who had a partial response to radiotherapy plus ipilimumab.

This receptor has the CDR3 CASSKARKNTEAFF. The DNA reads TGTGCCAGTAGTAAGGCCAGGAAGAACACTGAAGCTTTCTTT. The chain uses TRBV19 and TRBJ1-1; the D gene remains uncertain. Including cysteine and phenylalanine, the CDR3 has 14 amino acids. Of the read, only the CDR3 DNA is kept; its 42 bases are in frame from base 1. V is clipped by 4 bases and J by 1 base, and the sequence between their germline boundaries is 10 bases long. Via the germline V gene (reference sequence), CDR1 is LNHDA and CDR2 SQIVND.